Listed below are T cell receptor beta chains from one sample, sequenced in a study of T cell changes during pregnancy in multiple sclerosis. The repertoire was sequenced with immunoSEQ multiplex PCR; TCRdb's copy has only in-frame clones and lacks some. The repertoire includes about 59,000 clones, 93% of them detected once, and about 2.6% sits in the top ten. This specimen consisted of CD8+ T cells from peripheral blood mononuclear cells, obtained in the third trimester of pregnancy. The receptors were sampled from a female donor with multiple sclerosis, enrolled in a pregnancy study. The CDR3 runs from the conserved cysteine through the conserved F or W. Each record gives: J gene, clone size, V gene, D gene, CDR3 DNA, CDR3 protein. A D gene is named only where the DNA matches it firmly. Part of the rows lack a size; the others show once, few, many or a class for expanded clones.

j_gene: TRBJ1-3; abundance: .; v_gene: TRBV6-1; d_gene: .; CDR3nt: TGTGCCAGCAGTGAATCTGGAGGCAGGCTCTCTGGAAACACCATATATTTT; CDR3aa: CASSESGGRLSGNTIYF
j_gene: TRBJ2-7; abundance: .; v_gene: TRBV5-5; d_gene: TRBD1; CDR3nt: TGTGCCAGCAGCTCCCGGGACAGGGACGAGCAGTACTTC; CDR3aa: CASSSRDRDEQYF
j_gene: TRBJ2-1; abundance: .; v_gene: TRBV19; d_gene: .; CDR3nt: TGTGCCAGTACCCACACCGGAAGGGCCGGGACCTACAATGAGCAGTTCTTC; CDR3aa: CASTHTGRAGTYNEQFF
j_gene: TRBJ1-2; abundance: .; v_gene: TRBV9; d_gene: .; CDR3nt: TGTGCCAGCAGCGTAGGAGGGTATGGCTACACCTTC; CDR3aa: CASSVGGYGYTF
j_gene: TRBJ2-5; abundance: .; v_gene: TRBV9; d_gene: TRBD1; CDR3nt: TGTGCCAGCAGCCTAATCGGGACAGGGGAAGAGACCCAGTACTTC; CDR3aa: CASSLIGTGEETQYF
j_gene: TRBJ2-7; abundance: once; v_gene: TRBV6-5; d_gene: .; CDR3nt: TGTGCCAGCAGTTACACGGACAGCTACGAGCAGTACTTC; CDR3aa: CASSYTDSYEQYF
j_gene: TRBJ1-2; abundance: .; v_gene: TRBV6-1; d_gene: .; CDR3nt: TGTGCCAGCAGTGAACTAGGGGTCAGGGGAGGCTACACCTTC; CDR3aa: CASSELGVRGGYTF
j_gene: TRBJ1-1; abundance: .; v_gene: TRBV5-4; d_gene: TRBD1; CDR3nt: TGTGCCAGCAGCTTGACAGGGGCCGGGATGAACACTGAAGCTTTCTTT; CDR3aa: CASSLTGAGMNTEAFF
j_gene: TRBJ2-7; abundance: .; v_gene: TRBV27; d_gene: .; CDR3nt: TGTGCCAGCAGTCTGCGTCCTTTCTCGTCCTACGAGCAGTACTTC; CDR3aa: CASSLRPFSSYEQYF
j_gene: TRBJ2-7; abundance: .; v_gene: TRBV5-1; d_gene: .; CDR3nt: TGCGCCAGCAGCTTTGGGAGAACTGAATCCGAGCAGTACTTC; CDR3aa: CASSFGRTESEQYF
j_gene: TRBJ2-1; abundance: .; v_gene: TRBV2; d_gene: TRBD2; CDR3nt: TGTGCCAGCAGTTGGACTAGCGGGAGTGTATCCCACTCCTACAATGAGCAGTTCTTC; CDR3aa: CASSWTSGSVSHSYNEQFF
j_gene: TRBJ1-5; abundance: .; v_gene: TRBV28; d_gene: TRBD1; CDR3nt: TGTGCCAGCAGTTTAGTCGGACAGGCCAGCAATCAGCCCCAGCATTTT; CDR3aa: CASSLVGQASNQPQHF
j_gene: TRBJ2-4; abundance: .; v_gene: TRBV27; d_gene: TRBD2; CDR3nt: TGTGCCAGCAGTCCAAAGACTAGCGGATGGGTAAACATTCAGTACTTC; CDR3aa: CASSPKTSGWVNIQYF
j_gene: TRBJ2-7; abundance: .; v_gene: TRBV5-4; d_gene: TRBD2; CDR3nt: TGTGCCAGCAGCTTGCCGGGTAGCGGGAGGTACGAGCAGTACTTC; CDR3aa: CASSLPGSGRYEQYF
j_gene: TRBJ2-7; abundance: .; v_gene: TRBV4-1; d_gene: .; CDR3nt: TGCGCCAGCAGCCAAGACACATTCCGACAGGATTACGAGCAGTACTTC; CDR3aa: CASSQDTFRQDYEQYF
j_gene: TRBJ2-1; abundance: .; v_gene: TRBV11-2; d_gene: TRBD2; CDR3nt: TGTGCCAGCAGCTTAGGCCAAGGACTAGCGGGAGGGCCTAATGAGCAGTTCTTC; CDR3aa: CASSLGQGLAGGPNEQFF
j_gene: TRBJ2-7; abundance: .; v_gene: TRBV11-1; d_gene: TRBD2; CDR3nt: TGTGCCAGCAGCTTAGAGGGACTAGACTACGAGCAGTACTTC; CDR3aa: CASSLEGLDYEQYF
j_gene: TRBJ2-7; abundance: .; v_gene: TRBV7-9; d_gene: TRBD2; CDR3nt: TGTGCCAGCAGCGGGACGGGACTAGCGGGGTCGGGGGAGCAGTACTTC; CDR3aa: CASSGTGLAGSGEQYF
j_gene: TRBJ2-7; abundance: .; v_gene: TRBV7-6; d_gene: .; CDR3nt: TGTGCCAGCAGCTCCGGACTAATCGAGCAGTACTTC; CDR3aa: CASSSGLIEQYF
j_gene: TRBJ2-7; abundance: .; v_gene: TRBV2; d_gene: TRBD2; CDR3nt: TGTGCCAGCAGGGCCCCTCGGACTAGCGGATATGACGAGCAGTACTTC; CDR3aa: CASRAPRTSGYDEQYF
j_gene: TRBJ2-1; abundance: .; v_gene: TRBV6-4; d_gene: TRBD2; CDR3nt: TGTGCCAGCAGTTCGGGACTAGCGGGAGGCAATGAGCAGTTCTTC; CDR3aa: CASSSGLAGGNEQFF
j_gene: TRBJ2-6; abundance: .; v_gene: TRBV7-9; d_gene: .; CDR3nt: TGTGCCAGCAGCCCCCTTCCAGGGTTCAGTGGGGCCAACGTCCTGACTTTC; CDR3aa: CASSPLPGFSGANVLTF
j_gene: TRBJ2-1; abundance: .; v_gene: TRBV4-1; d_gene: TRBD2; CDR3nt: TGCGCCAGCAGCCCCCTAGCGGACTTCGGCAATGAGCAGTTCTTC; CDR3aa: CASSPLADFGNEQFF
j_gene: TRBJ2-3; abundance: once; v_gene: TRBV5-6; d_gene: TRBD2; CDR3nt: TGTGCCAGCAGCTTGGGGGGAGGGAGCACAGATACGCAGTATTTT; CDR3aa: CASSLGGGSTDTQYF
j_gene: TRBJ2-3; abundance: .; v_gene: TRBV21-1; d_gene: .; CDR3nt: TGTGCCAGCAGCAAAGTGCGGGACAGGGGATCGGCCGCGGGAGATACGCAGTATTTT; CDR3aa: CASSKVRDRGSAAGDTQYF
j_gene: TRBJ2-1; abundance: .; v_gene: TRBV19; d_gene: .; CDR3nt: TGTGCCAGTAGTTTTGGCGGGATATACAATGAGCAGTTCTTC; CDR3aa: CASSFGGIYNEQFF
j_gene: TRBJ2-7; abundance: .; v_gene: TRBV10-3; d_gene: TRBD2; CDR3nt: TGTGCCATCAGTGAGTCGACTAGCGGGAGCTACGAGCAGTACTTC; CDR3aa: CAISESTSGSYEQYF
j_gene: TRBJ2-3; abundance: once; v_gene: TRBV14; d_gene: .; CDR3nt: TGTGCCAGCAGCCAGAGCCGGGTTGGGTACACAGATACGCAGTATTTT; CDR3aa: CASSQSRVGYTDTQYF
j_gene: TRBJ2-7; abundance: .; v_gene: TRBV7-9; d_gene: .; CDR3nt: TGTGCCAGCAGCATGCCTAGCTCCTACGAGCAGTACTTC; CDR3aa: CASSMPSSYEQYF
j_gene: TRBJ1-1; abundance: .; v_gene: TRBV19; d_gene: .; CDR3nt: TGTGCCAGTAGCGACAGCAGGAACACTGAAGCTTTCTTT; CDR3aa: CASSDSRNTEAFF
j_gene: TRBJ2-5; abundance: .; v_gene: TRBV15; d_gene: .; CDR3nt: TGTGCCACCAGCAGAGATCGAGGCCAAGAGACCCAGTACTTC; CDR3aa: CATSRDRGQETQYF
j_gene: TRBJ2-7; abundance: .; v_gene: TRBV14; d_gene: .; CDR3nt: TGTGCCAGCAGCCAAGACAGCTACGAGCAGTACTTC; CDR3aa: CASSQDSYEQYF
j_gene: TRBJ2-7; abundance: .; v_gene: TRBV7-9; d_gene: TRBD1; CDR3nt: TGTGCCAGCAGCGAGAGGGACAGGGGTTCCTACGAGCAGTACTTC; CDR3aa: CASSERDRGSYEQYF
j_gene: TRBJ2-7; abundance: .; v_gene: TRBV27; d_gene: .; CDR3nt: TGTGCCAGCAGTTTTGGAACAGAGGGCTACGAGCAGTACTTC; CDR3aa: CASSFGTEGYEQYF
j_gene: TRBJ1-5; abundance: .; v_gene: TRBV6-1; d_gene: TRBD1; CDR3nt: TGTGCCAGCCTGACAGGGGTTTATAGCAATCAGCCCCAGCATTTT; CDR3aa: CASLTGVYSNQPQHF
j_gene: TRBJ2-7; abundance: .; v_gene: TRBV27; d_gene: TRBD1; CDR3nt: TGTGCCAGCAGTCAGGGGGCTGCCTACGAGCAGTACTTC; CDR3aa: CASSQGAAYEQYF
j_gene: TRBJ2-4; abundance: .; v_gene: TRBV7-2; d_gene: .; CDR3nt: TGTGCCAGCAGCTTGTCAGGGAAGGGTGCCAAAAACATTCAGTACTTC; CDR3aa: CASSLSGKGAKNIQYF
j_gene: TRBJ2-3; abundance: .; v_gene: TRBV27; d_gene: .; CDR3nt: TGTGCCAGCCGAGGCCTCCGGGCCAAAGGGGTAGAAGATACGCAGTATTTT; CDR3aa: CASRGLRAKGVEDTQYF
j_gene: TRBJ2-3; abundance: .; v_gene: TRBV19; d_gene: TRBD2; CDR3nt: TGTGCCAGTAAAACACCGGGACTAGCGGGGTCGGAGGCAGATACGCAGTATTTT; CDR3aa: CASKTPGLAGSEADTQYF
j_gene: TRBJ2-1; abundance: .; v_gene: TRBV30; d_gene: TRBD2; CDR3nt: TGTGCCTGGAGTGTAGAGGGACTAGCGGGAGCGGGTGAGCAGTTCTTC; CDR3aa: CAWSVEGLAGAGEQFF
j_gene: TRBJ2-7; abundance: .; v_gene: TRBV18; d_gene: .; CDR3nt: TGTGCCAGCTCACTAGAGCCGACGGGTTACGAGCAGTACTTC; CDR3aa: CASSLEPTGYEQYF
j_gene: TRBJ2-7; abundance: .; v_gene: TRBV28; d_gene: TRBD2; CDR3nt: TGTGCCAGCAGTCCACCCTACACGGGACTAGCGGGAGGTGGGGCCTACGAGCAGTACTTC; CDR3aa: CASSPPYTGLAGGGAYEQYF
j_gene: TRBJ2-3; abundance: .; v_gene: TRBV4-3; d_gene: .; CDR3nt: TGCGCCAGCAGCCAAGGAAGCTCCAATACGCAGTATTTT; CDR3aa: CASSQGSSNTQYF
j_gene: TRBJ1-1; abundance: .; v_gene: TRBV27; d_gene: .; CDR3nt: TGTGCCAGCAGTTTAGAGGGATCGCACACTGAAGCTTTCTTT; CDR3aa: CASSLEGSHTEAFF
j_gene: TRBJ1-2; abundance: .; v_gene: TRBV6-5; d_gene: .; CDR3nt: TGTGCCAGCAGTTACGCGGGAGGCTACACCTTC; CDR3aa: CASSYAGGYTF
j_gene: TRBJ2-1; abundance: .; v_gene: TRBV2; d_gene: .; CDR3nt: TGTGCCACGCCTCCCGGGAGCCACAATGAGCAGTTCTTC; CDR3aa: CATPPGSHNEQFF
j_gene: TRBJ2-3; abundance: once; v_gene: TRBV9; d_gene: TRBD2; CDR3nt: TGTGCCAGCAGCTCTAGCGGGCAGGATACGCAGTATTTT; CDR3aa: CASSSSGQDTQYF
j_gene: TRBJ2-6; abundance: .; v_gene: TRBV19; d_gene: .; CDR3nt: TGTGCCAGTAAGGAGTCCCCTGGGGCCAACGTCCTGACTTTC; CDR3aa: CASKESPGANVLTF
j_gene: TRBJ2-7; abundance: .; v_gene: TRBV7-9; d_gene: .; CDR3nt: TGTGCCAGCAGCTCCGGACACCTGGGAGAGCAGTACTTC; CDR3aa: CASSSGHLGEQYF